A single sample gave rise to the 2 T cell receptor beta chains below, sequenced in a study of blood T cell repertoires in COVID-19. Using immunoSEQ multiplex PCR, the repertoire was profiled, and TCRdb retains in-frame clones only, with some absent. The sample includes 190,000 or so clones, roughly 92% of them seen just once. Material for sequencing was peripheral blood. The receptors derive from a man aged 25 to 45 with COVID-19, enrolled during active disease.

This sequence joins TRBV5-1 and TRBJ1-1, with 8 bases that match TRBD1. The CDR3 sequence is 15 residues long. CDR1 and CDR2 (germline): SGHRS, YFSETQ. Germline trimming cut 2 bases from V and 4 bases from J; bases unmatched to any gene: 7. The CDR3 coding sequence is TGCGCCAGCAGCTTCGGAGCAGGGGGCGGCACTGAAGCTTTCTTT. It codes for CASSFGAGGGTEAFF.

The V and J genes are TRBV6-5 and TRBJ2-5; maybe TRBD1 (6 bases). Germline CDR1 reads MNHEY; CDR2 reads SVGAGI. Trimming removed 10 bases from V and 5 bases from J, with 14 bases in between. The CDR3 totals 12 residues. The CDR3, as DNA: TGTGCCACCACAGGGTTGCGGGAGACCCAGTACTTC. Translation: CATTGLRETQYF.